This entry lists 28 T cell receptor beta chains sequenced from one sample in a study of shared clonotypes between healthy human individuals. Measured with immunoSEQ multiplex PCR; TCRdb has only the in-frame clones, and not every one. The sample comprises 2 million to 3 million clones, about 92% of which are singletons, and 0.13% to 0.15% rests with the top ten. The sequencing input was naive CD4+ T cells sorted from blood. The subset denotes: CD45RA+ positively selected. The receptors come from a man aged 18-30 years in good health.

The chain is built from TRBV5-1 and TRBJ1-2; D gene unclear. In germline, CDR1 is SGHRS, CDR2 YFSETQ. V was trimmed by 2 bases and J by 2 bases, leaving 7 bases between them. The CDR3 runs to 13 residues. The CDR3 DNA is TGCGCCAGCAGCTTAGCCAGGAACTATGGCTACACCTTC. As protein: CASSLARNYGYTF.

The CDR3 nucleotides read TGTGCCAGCAGTTCAGGACAGGGGCGCTCTGGGGCCAACGTCCTGACTTTC. Its protein product is CASSSGQGRSGANVLTF. V is TRBV28 and J is TRBJ2-6; 9 bases match TRBD1. Germline V gene data show CDR1 as MDHEN and CDR2 as SYDVKM. The junction had 4 bases not matched to a gene; V was cut back by 4 bases and J by 0 bases. This CDR3 is built from 17 residues.

This clone was seen only a few times. The chain links TRBV30 to TRBJ1-1, with D perhaps matching TRBD1 (5 bases). CDR1 is GTSNPN, CDR2 SVGIG, per germline (reference sequence). The CDR3 totals 12 residues. Deletions cut 5 bases from V and 4 bases from J, with 11 bases between. The CDR3 sequence: CAWGREVTEAFF. CDR3 coding DNA: TGTGCCTGGGGCAGGGAGGTCACTGAAGCTTTCTTT.

J is TRBJ2-3 and V is TRBV9; no clear D gene. Trimming left V 0 bases short and J 3 bases short, with 8 bases between. The CDR3 sequence is 14 residues long. Germline CDR1 SGDLS, CDR2 YYNGEE. CDR3 nucleotides: TGTGCCAGCAGCGTAGAGACCCCAACAGATACGCAGTATTTT. Amino acid sequence: CASSVETPTDTQYF.

The chain is built from TRBV25-1 and TRBJ1-5; unclear D gene. With 1 base removed from V and 5 bases from J, the gap between germline ends came to 3 bases. The CDR3 extends over 12 amino acids. Germline V lookup: CDR1 MGHDK, CDR2 SYGVNS. The CDR3, as DNA: TGTGCCAGCAGTGAATGGGATCAGCCCCAGCATTTT. It encodes CASSEWDQPQHF.

The rearrangement joins TRBV10-3 to TRBJ2-1, with 7 bases aligning to TRBD2. The CDR3 extends over 19 amino acids. V lost 2 bases to trimming and J lost 0 bases; unmatched junction nucleotides: 13. CDR1 ENHRY and CDR2 SYGVKD come from the germline V gene. The CDR3 coding sequence is TGTGCCATCAGTGAGAGGGGAACGGCTCTAGCGGACTCCTACAATGAGCAGTTCTTC. Protein: CAISERGTALADSYNEQFF.

The rearrangement joins TRBV15 to TRBJ1-1; D is ambiguous. V was shortened by 5 bases and J by 0 bases, with 7 bases between the two germline ends. The CDR3 covers 13 residues. Germline values: CDR1 LNHNV, CDR2 YYDKDF (reference sequence). CDR3 in amino acids: CATSAQLNTEAFF. In DNA, the CDR3 is TGTGCCACCAGCGCCCAGCTGAACACTGAAGCTTTCTTT.

The CDR3 loop is CASSAMVDSYEQYF. The CDR3 DNA follows: TGTGCCAGCAGTGCGATGGTCGATTCCTACGAGCAGTACTTC. The chain is built from TRBV6-5 and TRBJ2-7; no clear D gene. Trimming took off 5 bases at V and 1 base at J, with 12 bases between the two ends. Germline V CDR1 and CDR2: MNHEY, SVGAGI. The CDR3 is 14 residues long.

The chain has TRBV5-1 and TRBJ2-7, with 9 bases lining up with TRBD2. From germline, CDR1 is SGHRS and CDR2 YFSETQ. This CDR3 is 15 amino acids long. V was pared by 4 bases and J by 3 bases, with 8 bases of the junction left unmatched. The DNA of the CDR3 is TGCGCCAGCAGCCGGACTAGCGAAGCAATCTACGAGCAGTACTTC. This gives the protein CASSRTSEAIYEQYF. Based on the CDR3 plus reference TRBV5-1 and TRBJ2-7, the full variable domain is KAGVTQTPRYLIKTRGQQVTLSCSPISGHRSVSWYQQTPGQGLQFLFEYFSETQRNKGNFPGRFSGRQFSNSRSEMNVSTLELGDSALYLCASSRTSEAIYEQYFGPGTRLTVT.

The V gene is TRBV7-9, the J gene TRBJ2-7; maybe TRBD1 (6 bases). The germline gives CDR1 SEHNR, CDR2 FQNEAQ (reference sequence). The CDR3 covers 11 residues. Trimming cost V 6 bases and J 12 bases, with 15 bases left between them. The CDR3 DNA is TGTGCCAGCAGTCTAGGGGGTTGGCGGTACTTC. This sequence encodes CASSLGGWRYF.

This clone appeared once. The chain joins TRBV18 to TRBJ1-3, with unresolved D. The CDR3 is 14 amino acids. The V gene's germline CDR1 is KGHSH and CDR2 LQKENI. V lost 2 bases to trimming and J lost 3 bases, with 8 bases between them. This CDR3 reads CASSPSGYGNTIYF. The CDR3 bases are TGTGCCAGCTCACCATCGGGGTATGGAAACACCATATATTTT.

The chain has TRBV5-1 and TRBJ2-7, with unresolved D. The CDR3 extends over 16 amino acids. Trimming removed 0 bases from V and 6 bases from J, with 19 bases in between. Germline V CDR1 and CDR2: SGHRS, YFSETQ. In DNA form, the CDR3 reads TGCGCCAGCAGCTTGGGGTTTGGTAACGGTGGAGTCGAGCAGTACTTC. Translating it yields CASSLGFGNGGVEQYF.

The V and J genes are TRBV7-2 and TRBJ2-1; TRBD2 agrees at 11 bases. V gave up 1 base and J gave up 10 bases; unmatched junction bases: 9. CDR3 size: 16 residues. CDR1 SGHTA and CDR2 FQGNSA come from the germline V gene. The CDR3 sequence: CASSLVGSGRALEQFF. CDR3 coding DNA: TGTGCCAGCAGCTTAGTCGGTAGCGGGAGGGCCCTAGAGCAGTTCTTC.

The rearrangement links TRBV29-1 to TRBJ1-1; D may be TRBD1 (6 bases). Germline CDR1 is SQVTM and CDR2 is ANQGSEA. V shed 7 bases and J shed 0 bases, with 12 bases lying between them. CDR3 length: 13 amino acids. The CDR3 DNA is TGCAGCGGACGCGGACAGTTGAACACTGAAGCTTTCTTT. It is translated as CSGRGQLNTEAFF.

For this clone: Other DNA sequences of this sample code for an identical CDR3. V usage is TRBV7-2 and J usage is TRBJ1-5; D gene ambiguous. The CDR3 is 13 residues long. Trimming removed 2 bases at V and 5 bases at J, with 7 bases between. CDR1 is SGHTA and CDR2 is FQGNSA in the germline V gene. The CDR3 sequence: CASSLWGDQPQHF. CDR3 bases: TGTGCCAGCAGCTTATGGGGTGATCAGCCCCAGCATTTT.

This chain uses TRBV10-3 with TRBJ1-6; 7 nucleotides agree with TRBD1. J lost 9 bases, V lost 6 bases, and 5 bases had no gene match. Looked up from germline, CDR1 is ENHRY and CDR2 is SYGVKD. This CDR3 has 13 amino acids. As DNA, the CDR3 is TGTGCCATCAGAATGGACAGGACTTCACCCCTCCACTTT. The encoded protein is CAIRMDRTSPLHF.

This chain connects TRBV6-5 to TRBJ1-1; D is uncertain. V lost 4 bases and J lost 0, with 6 bases in between. The CDR3 runs 13 residues. The germline gives CDR1 MNHEY, CDR2 SVGAGI. The DNA for the CDR3 is TGTGCCAGCAGTTTTGAGATGAACACTGAAGCTTTCTTT. Residues: CASSFEMNTEAFF.

For this clone: At the DNA level, this CDR3 is encoded by other sequences in the same sample as well. The genes are TRBV18 and TRBJ1-2; 11 bases align to TRBD1. V shed 3 bases, J shed 11 bases, and the junction held 5 bases outside the gene matches. Per germline, CDR1 KGHSH and CDR2 LQKENI. This CDR3 spans 13 amino acids. The CDR3 reads CASSPGTGGGYTF. The CDR3 DNA is TGTGCCAGCTCACCCGGGACAGGGGGTGGTTACACCTTC.

Only one count was recorded for this clone. This rearrangement joins TRBV7-8 to TRBJ2-7, with 7 positions matching TRBD1. Trimming at V came to 2 bases and at J to 2 bases, leaving 15 bases not matched to a gene. CDR1 is SGHVS and CDR2 is FQNEAQ in the germline V gene. There are 18 residues in the CDR3. The CDR3 region is CASSLRGVWAGGTYEQYF. Here the CDR3 DNA reads TGTGCCAGCAGCTTAAGGGGTGTGTGGGCAGGGGGAACCTACGAGCAGTACTTC. The variable domain in full, with the rest retrieved from reference TRBV7-8 and TRBJ2-7, is GAGVSQSPRYKVAKRGQDVALRCDPISGHVSLFWYQQALGQGPEFLTYFQNEAQLDKSGLPSDRFFAERPEGSVSTLKIQRTQQEDSAVYLCASSLRGVWAGGTYEQYFGPGTRLTVT.

The sample holds one count of this clone. The V and J genes are TRBV30 and TRBJ2-4, with D uncertain. CDR3 length equals 13 residues. Per the germline V gene, CDR1 is GTSNPN and CDR2 is SVGIG (reference sequence). Trimming stripped 1 base from V and 11 bases from J, with 15 bases between. CDR3 nucleotide sequence: TGTGCCTGGAGTGAAATTACTTACAGCGTTCAGTACTTC. This codes for CAWSEITYSVQYF.

J is TRBJ1-1 and V is TRBV5-1; 7 positions match TRBD1. V lost 0 bases and J lost 0; bases outside the gene matches: 11. From germline, CDR1 is SGHRS and CDR2 YFSETQ. This CDR3 region has 18 residues. This chain's CDR3 is CASSLVGRGPGVNTEAFF. As DNA, the CDR3 is TGCGCCAGCAGCTTGGTTGGTAGGGGGCCAGGGGTGAACACTGAAGCTTTCTTT.

The chain carries TRBV5-1 and TRBJ2-2; maybe TRBD2 (5 bases). Germline CDR1 is SGHRS and CDR2 is YFSETQ. Trimming stripped 2 bases from V and 4 bases from J, with 12 bases between. This CDR3 spans 15 amino acids. The CDR3 loop is CASSFALSVTGELFF. DNA for the CDR3: TGCGCCAGCAGCTTTGCCCTTAGCGTCACCGGGGAGCTGTTTTTT. Full variable domain (missing parts from reference TRBV5-1 and TRBJ2-2): KAGVTQTPRYLIKTRGQQVTLSCSPISGHRSVSWYQQTPGQGLQFLFEYFSETQRNKGNFPGRFSGRQFSNSRSEMNVSTLELGDSALYLCASSFALSVTGELFFGEGSRLTVL.

The rearrangement uses TRBV11-2 and TRBJ2-2; D is perhaps TRBD1 (6 bases). V was clipped by 5 bases and J by 8 bases, with 18 bases between them. Germline assignment: CDR1 SGHAT and CDR2 FQNNGV. This CDR3 has 15 amino acids. Written as DNA, the CDR3 is TGTGCCAGCAGCCTCGCAGGGGAACGGGAAGGGGAGCTGTTTTTT. Protein product: CASSLAGEREGELFF.

The V and J genes are TRBV6-5 and TRBJ1-5, with D maybe TRBD1 (5 bases). Germline loops: CDR1 MNHEY, CDR2 SVGAGI. The CDR3 runs to 14 residues. The V end was cut by 6 bases, the J end by 6 bases, with 15 bases between. The CDR3 nucleotides are TGTGCCAGCAGACGGGACGGATCATCTCAGCCCCAGCATTTT. Its translation: CASRRDGSSQPQHF.

CDR3 loop: CAGSSYNSPLHF. Here the CDR3 DNA reads TGCGCTGGGAGCTCCTATAATTCACCCCTCCACTTT. The V call is TRBV29-1, the J call TRBJ1-6; no definite D call. The CDR3 has 12 amino acids. Germline V gene lookup returns CDR1 SQVTM and CDR2 ANQGSEA.

The rearrangement links TRBV6-1 to TRBJ1-5, with 9 bases identical to TRBD1. Trimming removed 7 bases from V and 4 bases from J; junction bases left unmatched: 5. This CDR3 has 14 residues. Germline-derived CDR1 and CDR2 are MNHNS and SASEGT. As DNA, the CDR3 is TGTGCCAGCACAGGACAGGGGTTAAATCAGCCCCAGCATTTT. This translates into CASTGQGLNQPQHF.

The V and J genes are TRBV7-5 and TRBJ1-1. TRBV7-5 is a known pseudogene. CDR3 length: 14 residues. The CDR3 bases are TGTGCCAGAAGCCCCTCCCTAAAGGGCCCTGAAGCTTTCTTT. Its translation is CARSPSLKGPEAFF.

The rearrangement joins TRBV27 to TRBJ2-2, with D possibly TRBD2 on 5 matching bases. Germline V gene lookup returns CDR1 MNHEY and CDR2 SMNVEV (reference sequence). V lost 0 bases to trimming and J lost 4 bases, with 15 bases between them. This CDR3 comprises 17 residues. The CDR3 coding sequence is TGTGCCAGCAGTTTATCGAGGGCAGGCCGTGGCACCGGGGAGCTGTTTTTT. Translation gives CASSLSRAGRGTGELFF.